The 30 T cell receptor beta chains presented below share a single source sample, sequenced in a study of CD8 T cells in ankylosing spondylitis. Whole-study results and caveats: Characteristic of ankylosing spondylitis blood, it appeared, was a TCR beta motif comprising eight highly homologous variants.

TCRdb reprocessed the 5' RACE reads with MiXCR, giving one entry per CDR3 protein. The sample shows about 500,000 distinct CDR3 sequences, 12% of them seen only once. These TCRs are of unknown antigen specificity. Material: blood, either unsorted or a sorted T cell fraction (not recorded which). The source of these receptors is a male donor with ankylosing spondylitis.

This clonotype was seen repeatedly, ten times or more. The chain combines TRBV2 with TRBJ2-7; D remains ambiguous. Germline CDR1 SNHLY, CDR2 FYNNEI. The CDR3 is 11 amino acids. V was trimmed by 4 bases and J by 4 bases, leaving 5 bases between them. This chain's CDR3 is CASSGQYEQYF. CDR3 coding DNA: TGTGCCAGCAGTGGACAATACGAGCAGTACTTC.

This clonotype has at least ten counts. The rearrangement uses TRBV4-1 and TRBJ1-2, with a possible D match to TRBD1 (6 bases). The germline gives CDR1 MGHRA, CDR2 YSYEKL. V dropped 0 bases and J dropped 5 bases, with 16 bases sitting between them. The CDR3 totals 16 residues. CDR3 DNA: TGCGCCAGCAGCCAAGATAGGGGGGCGACAAAATATGGCTACACCTTC. Its protein is CASSQDRGATKYGYTF.

The rearrangement joins TRBV11-2 to TRBJ1-4; D remains ambiguous. Germline V gene lookup returns CDR1 SGHAT and CDR2 FQNNGV. CDR3 length: 15 amino acids. V was cut by 5 bases and J by 3 bases, with 13 bases left in between. CDR3 protein: CASSQARGANEKLFF. DNA of the CDR3: TGTGCCAGCAGCCAGGCCCGTGGGGCTAATGAAAAACTGTTTTTT.

The table lists this clonotype with a few counts. V gene TRBV10-2 combines with J gene TRBJ1-1; D gene unclear. CDR1 WSHSY and CDR2 SAAADI come from the germline V gene. This CDR3 spans 13 amino acids. V was shortened by 6 bases and J by 7 bases, with 15 bases between the two germline ends. The CDR3, as DNA: TGCGCCAGCAGGGATTTCGGGTCGGATGAAGCTTTCTTT. Translating it yields CASRDFGSDEAFF.

This clonotype was observed a handful of times. This chain's CDR3 is CASSFGPLGYNEQFF. The CDR3 DNA reads as TGTGCCAGCAGCTTTGGCCCACTCGGCTACAATGAGCAGTTCTTC. The chain joins TRBV11-3 to TRBJ2-1; D gene unclear. The CDR3 extends over 15 amino acids. Trimming took off 3 bases at V and 3 bases at J, with 12 bases between the two ends. The germline CDR1 and CDR2 sequences are SGHNT and YENEEA.

This clonotype was seen a few times. This chain links TRBV25-1 with TRBJ2-5; D may be TRBD2 (5 bases). The CDR3 has 14 residues. V was pared by 0 bases and J by 5 bases, with 10 bases between. Germline V lookup: CDR1 MGHDK, CDR2 SYGVNS. The CDR3 here is CASSEYSAGETQYF. DNA of the CDR3: TGTGCCAGCAGTGAATATAGTGCGGGTGAGACCCAGTACTTC.

This clonotype was seen only a few times. The CDR3 loop is CSVAGQVPSNEQFF. CDR3 DNA sequence: TGCAGCGTGGCGGGACAGGTCCCTTCCAATGAGCAGTTCTTC. The V call is TRBV29-1, the J call TRBJ2-1, with 8 bases identical to TRBD1. Germline V gene sequence: CDR1 SQVTM, CDR2 ANQGSEA. This CDR3 spans 14 amino acids. The J segment lost 6 bases and the V segment lost 6 bases, leaving 10 bases of the junction unmatched.

This clonotype was detected ten times or more. The chain carries TRBV7-8 and TRBJ2-3; possibly TRBD2 for D (6 bases). Trimming took off 7 bases at V and 2 bases at J, with 19 bases between the two ends. The CDR3 consists of 16 residues. Looked up from germline, CDR1 is SGHVS and CDR2 is FQNEAQ. Here the CDR3 DNA reads TGTGCCAGCACCTCCCAATGGGCGGGAACCACAGATACGCAGTATTTT. This encodes CASTSQWAGTTDTQYF.

The rearrangement uses TRBV7-2 and TRBJ2-2, with 10 nucleotides matching TRBD1. CDR1 SGHTA and CDR2 FQGNSA come from the germline V gene. This CDR3 contains 16 residues. V dropped 1 base and J dropped 5; count of bases not matched to a gene: 4. The DNA of the CDR3 is TGTGCCAGCAGCTTAGGACAGGGGGCGCGAACCGGGGAGCTGTTTTTT. Protein product: CASSLGQGARTGELFF.

This clonotype came up a few times. CDR3 coding DNA: TGTGCCAGCAGCTTCCCGGGGGAAAACTATGGCTACACCTTC. Residues: CASSFPGENYGYTF. The chain is built from TRBV7-2 and TRBJ1-2; the D gene is possibly TRBD1 (5 bases). In germline, CDR1 is SGHTA, CDR2 FQGNSA. The CDR3 runs 14 residues. The V end was cut by 3 bases, the J end by 2 bases, with 10 bases between.

This clonotype has a handful of counts. The V and J genes are TRBV9 and TRBJ2-1; D is unclear. Germline lookup yields CDR1 SGDLS and CDR2 YYNGEE. V was pared by 0 bases and J by 1 base, with 11 bases between. The CDR3 is 16 amino acids. CDR3 protein: CASSVEVTGSYNEQFF. For the CDR3, the DNA is TGTGCCAGCAGCGTAGAAGTAACCGGATCCTACAATGAGCAGTTCTTC.

The chain joins TRBV30 to TRBJ1-4; D is perhaps TRBD1 (5 bases). Germline V gene data show CDR1 as GTSNPN and CDR2 as SVGIG (reference sequence). There are 16 residues in the CDR3. Trimming took off 0 bases at V and 3 bases at J, with 14 bases between the two ends. The CDR3: CAWSVARVSANEKLFF. CDR3 nucleotide sequence: TGTGCCTGGAGTGTGGCCAGGGTTTCAGCTAATGAAAAACTGTTTTTT.

This chain uses TRBV29-1 with TRBJ1-3; D remains ambiguous. The CDR3 is 11 amino acids. Germline values: CDR1 SQVTM, CDR2 ANQGSEA. Trimming pared 7 bases from V and 1 base from J, leaving 5 bases between. The CDR3 sequence: CSGESGNTIYF. The CDR3 nucleotides are TGCAGCGGGGAGTCTGGAAACACCATATATTTT. Using reference TRBV29-1 and TRBJ1-3 for the parts outside the CDR3, the full variable domain is SAVISQKPSRDICQRGTSLTIQCQVDSQVTMMFWYRQQPGQSLTLIATANQGSEATYESGFVIDKFPISRPNLTFSTLTVSNMSPEDSSIYLCSGESGNTIYFGEGSWLTVV.

This clonotype has more than one count but fewer than ten. The chain uses TRBV11-3 and TRBJ2-3; D is uncertain. V lost 0 bases to trimming and J lost 2 bases, with 9 bases between them. Germline CDR1 SGHNT, CDR2 YENEEA. This CDR3 contains 15 residues. CDR3 nucleotide sequence: TGTGCCAGCAGCTTAGATCAGCGCTTCACAGATACGCAGTATTTT. Residues: CASSLDQRFTDTQYF.

The chain joins TRBV7-8 to TRBJ2-7; D is possibly TRBD2 (5 bases). The germline gives CDR1 SGHVS, CDR2 FQNEAQ. Trimming took off 0 bases at V and 7 bases at J, with 13 bases between the two ends. This CDR3 contains 14 residues. CDR3: CASSLAVSGAEQYF. In nucleotides, the CDR3 is TGTGCCAGCAGCTTAGCTGTCAGCGGTGCTGAGCAGTACTTC.

This clonotype was seen only once. This chain connects TRBV20-1 to TRBJ2-1, with 9 positions matching TRBD1. Germline V gene data show CDR1 as DFQATT and CDR2 as SNEGSKA (reference sequence). The CDR3 contains 17 residues. The trim removed 2 bases at V and 8 bases at J, leaving 16 bases unmatched. The CDR3 here is CSARPRDRVHTLDEQFF. Here the CDR3 DNA reads TGCAGTGCTAGACCCCGGGACAGGGTACACACATTAGATGAGCAGTTCTTC.

This clonotype was seen only a few times. The CDR3: CASSQRAVNTEAFF. CDR3 DNA: TGTGCCAGCAGCCAAAGGGCGGTGAACACTGAAGCTTTCTTT. J is TRBJ1-1 and V is TRBV3-1; D is ambiguous. Germline CDR1 is LGHDT and CDR2 is YNNKEL (reference sequence). The CDR3 spans 14 residues. V shed 2 bases and J shed 0 bases, with 7 bases lying between them.

The rearrangement uses TRBV30 and TRBJ1-2; 9 bases match TRBD1. The CDR3 is made up of 13 amino acids. V dropped 8 bases and J dropped 2; count of bases not matched to a gene: 6. CDR1 and CDR2 (germline): GTSNPN, SVGIG (reference sequence). As DNA, the CDR3 is TGTGCCGAGCGGACAGGGGCCAACTATGGCTACACCTTC. Its translation: CAERTGANYGYTF.

V and J are TRBV2 and TRBJ2-7; TRBD2 agrees at 8 bases. This CDR3 has 15 amino acids. Per the germline V gene, CDR1 is SNHLY and CDR2 is FYNNEI. With 7 bases clipped from V and 5 bases from J, the junction kept 13 bases outside the gene matches. The CDR3 loop is CASTHAGGPSHEQYF. The CDR3 coding sequence is TGTGCCAGCACCCACGCGGGGGGCCCTTCTCACGAGCAGTACTTC.

This chain connects TRBV20-1 to TRBJ1-2; unclear D gene. Germline loops: CDR1 DFQATT, CDR2 SNEGSKA (reference sequence). The V end was cut by 4 bases, the J end by 3 bases, with 15 bases between. The length of the CDR3 is 14 residues. CDR3 DNA: TGCAGTGCTATGCCTCGGTCGGGTTACTATGGCTACACCTTC. Its translation is CSAMPRSGYYGYTF.

The J gene is TRBJ2-7, the V gene TRBV7-2; 7 bases line up with TRBD1. Germline V gene lookup returns CDR1 SGHTA and CDR2 FQGNSA. Trimming cost V 4 bases and J 2 bases; bases outside gene matches: 5. There are 14 residues in the CDR3. CDR3 amino acids: CASSSDRVPYEQYF. The DNA for the CDR3 is TGTGCCAGCAGCTCCGACAGGGTACCCTACGAGCAGTACTTC.

The J gene is TRBJ2-1, the V gene TRBV27; no clear D gene. The CDR3 loop spans 13 amino acids. Germline V gene sequence: CDR1 MNHEY, CDR2 SMNVEV (reference sequence). Between the trimmed V and J ends, which lost 3 bases and 3 bases, there was a span of 6 bases. CDR3 amino acids: CASSFKHYNEQFF. The DNA for the CDR3 is TGTGCCAGCAGTTTTAAGCACTACAATGAGCAGTTCTTC.

Only a few counts were recorded for this clonotype. V gene TRBV12-3 or TRBV12-4 combines with J gene TRBJ2-4; 8 nucleotides agree with TRBD1. This CDR3 contains 11 residues. V was clipped by 3 bases and J by 12 bases; unmatched bases: 1. CDR3 amino acids: CASSFGQGQYF. CDR3 nucleotides: TGTGCCAGCAGTTTTGGACAGGGTCAGTACTTC.

The CDR3 loop is CSASKQGATNEQYF. In nucleotides, the CDR3 is TGCAGTGCTAGTAAGCAGGGGGCTACTAACGAGCAGTACTTC. This chain uses TRBV20-1 with TRBJ2-7; 8 positions match TRBD1. Germline V gene lookup returns CDR1 DFQATT and CDR2 SNEGSKA (reference sequence). The V segment lost 3 bases and the J segment 5 bases; nucleotides outside the gene matches: 9. The CDR3 loop spans 14 amino acids.

The rearrangement uses TRBV2 and TRBJ2-7; 11 positions agree with TRBD1. The germline V gene encodes CDR1 SNHLY and CDR2 FYNNEI. V lost 0 bases, J lost 3 bases, and 7 bases stayed unmatched. The CDR3 extends over 17 amino acids. CDR3 nucleotide sequence: TGTGCCAGCAGTGAAGCAGAGTGGGACAGGGGGAGCTACGAGCAGTACGTC. It is translated as CASSEAEWDRGSYEQYV.

The CDR3 sequence is CASSASGTDYGYTF. CDR3 nucleotides: TGCGCCAGCAGCGCCTCCGGGACGGACTATGGCTACACCTTC. The genes are TRBV5-1 and TRBJ1-2; perhaps TRBD1 as D (5 bases). The CDR3 consists of 14 residues. The germline V gene has CDR1 SGHRS and CDR2 YFSETQ. V shed 4 bases and J shed 3 bases, with 13 bases lying between them.

This clonotype came up a few times. V is TRBV10-2 and J is TRBJ2-5; 10 bases align to TRBD2. V lost 6 bases and J lost 7; bases outside the gene matches: 8. Germline V CDR1 and CDR2: WSHSY, SAAADI. The CDR3 contains 14 residues. The CDR3 protein is CASSKLAGVGTQYF. CDR3 nucleotides: TGCGCCAGCAGCAAGCTAGCGGGAGTGGGGACCCAGTACTTC.

At least ten counts were recorded for this clonotype. The chain carries TRBV29-1 and TRBJ2-7; D not certain. The V and J ends lost 7 bases and 3 bases respectively, with 25 bases between them. The CDR3 has 16 residues. CDR1 and CDR2 from the germline V gene are SQVTM and ANQGSEA. The DNA of the CDR3 is TGCAGCGCCTCCACCCAGGCTCTTTTGGCCCGCTACGAGCAGTACGTC. Amino acids: CSASTQALLARYEQYV.

The chain carries TRBV20-1 and TRBJ2-1, with 10 positions matching TRBD2. This CDR3 is 14 amino acids long. Trimming took 2 bases from V and 10 from J; bases not matched to a gene: 8. Per germline, CDR1 DFQATT and CDR2 SNEGSKA (reference sequence). CDR3 DNA sequence: TGCAGTGCTAGAAGGTCTAGCGGGAGTAGGGAGCAGTTCTTC. Translation gives CSARRSSGSREQFF.

This clonotype has a handful of counts. The J gene is TRBJ2-1, the V gene TRBV5-8, with 7 bases lining up with TRBD1. With V trimmed by 4 bases and J by 4 bases, 8 bases remained unmatched. The CDR3 totals 15 residues. Germline loops: CDR1 SGHTS, CDR2 YDEGEE. CDR3: CASSQPGQTYNEQFF. The DNA for the CDR3 is TGTGCCAGCAGCCAGCCGGGACAGACTTACAATGAGCAGTTCTTC. Based on the CDR3 plus reference TRBV5-8 and TRBJ2-1, the full variable domain is EAGVTQSPTHLIKTRGQQATLRCSPISGHTSVYWYQQALGLGLQFLLWYDEGEERNRGNFPPRFSGRQFPNYSSELNVNALELEDSALYLCASSQPGQTYNEQFFGPGTRLTVL.